Sequencing of this TCR beta chain was carried out in a study of cytomegalovirus exposure and HLA in healthy donors. Overall study findings and caveats: Cytomegalovirus-associated status was assigned to fewer than 200 TCR beta chains. Later analysis demonstrated an association between a missense DCLRE1C variant and TCR beta V- and J-gene trimming. TCR beta sequences reportedly predicted the HLA-A and HLA-B alleles of most subjects accurately. The CMV antigen specificity of three CMV-associated chains was confirmed through in vitro analysis.

The CDR3 spans 16 residues. Trimming removed 5 bases from V and 0 bases from J; junction bases left unmatched: 7. Per the germline V gene, CDR1 is SQVTM and CDR2 is ANQGSEA. A remark on this clone: The target antigen is unknown.

The PCR made use of 60 Vbeta and 13 Jbeta primers. The repertoire was sequenced with immunoSEQ multiplex PCR; TCRdb's copy has only in-frame clones and lacks some. The sample has about 150,000 clones; 65% to 90% are singletons. The sequence derives from a woman between 50 and 59 years old in good health and CMV-seropositive. The sequencing sample was made of PBMCs. The V call is TRBV29-1, the J call TRBJ2-3; TRBD2 aligns across 11 bases. The CDR3 protein is CSVSLLAGGSTDTQYF. In nucleotides, the CDR3 is TGCAGCGTTAGCCTCCTAGCGGGGGGTAGCACAGATACGCAGTATTTT.